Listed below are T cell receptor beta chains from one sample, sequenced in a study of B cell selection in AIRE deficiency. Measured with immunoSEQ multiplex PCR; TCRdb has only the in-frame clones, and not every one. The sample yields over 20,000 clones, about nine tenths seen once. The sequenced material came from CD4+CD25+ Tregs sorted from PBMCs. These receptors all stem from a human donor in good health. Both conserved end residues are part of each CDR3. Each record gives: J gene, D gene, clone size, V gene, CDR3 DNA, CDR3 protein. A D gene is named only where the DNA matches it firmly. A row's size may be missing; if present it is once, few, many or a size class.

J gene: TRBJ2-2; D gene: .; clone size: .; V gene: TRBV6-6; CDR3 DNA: TGTGCCAGCTGCACAGCGAACACCGGGGAGCTGTTTTTT; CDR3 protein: CASCTANTGELFF
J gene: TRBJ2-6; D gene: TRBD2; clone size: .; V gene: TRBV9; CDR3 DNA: TGTGCCAGCAGCGTCTCTGGCGGGAGCCCTGGGGCCAACGTCCTGACTTTC; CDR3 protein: CASSVSGGSPGANVLTF
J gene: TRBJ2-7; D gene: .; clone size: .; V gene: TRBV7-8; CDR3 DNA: TGTGCCAGCAGCTTAGGGGTCAAGGCGGGGACACCGTACTTC; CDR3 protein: CASSLGVKAGTPYF
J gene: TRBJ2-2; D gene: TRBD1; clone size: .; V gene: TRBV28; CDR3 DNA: TGTGCCAGCAGCACCTCGCCAGGGGGCGATTCGGGCACCGGGGAGCTGTTTTTT; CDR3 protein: CASSTSPGGDSGTGELFF
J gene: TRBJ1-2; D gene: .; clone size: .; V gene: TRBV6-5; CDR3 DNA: TGTGCCAGCAGACCTGGGGGGGTCTATGGCTACACCTTC; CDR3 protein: CASRPGGVYGYTF
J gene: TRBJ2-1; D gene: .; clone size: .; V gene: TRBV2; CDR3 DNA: TGTGCCCATCGCCGGGACACTTACAATGAGCAGTTCTTC; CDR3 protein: CAHRRDTYNEQFF
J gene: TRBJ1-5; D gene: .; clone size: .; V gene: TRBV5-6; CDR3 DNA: TGTGCCAGCAGCTTGTATTTCCGCCCCAGGGAGGGATCTCAGCCCCAGCATTTT; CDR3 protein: CASSLYFRPREGSQPQHF
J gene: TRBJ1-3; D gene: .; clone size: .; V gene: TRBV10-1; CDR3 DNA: TGCGCCAGCAGCGGAGGGGAGGCTGGAAACACCATATATTTT; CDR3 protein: CASSGGEAGNTIYF
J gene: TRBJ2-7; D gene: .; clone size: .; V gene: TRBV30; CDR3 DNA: TGTGCCTGGAGTGGTTCCGGAGTCTACGAGCAGTACTTC; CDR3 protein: CAWSGSGVYEQYF
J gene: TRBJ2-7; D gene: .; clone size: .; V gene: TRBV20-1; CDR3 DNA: TGCAGTGCGGCTACAGGGTACGAGCAGTACTTC; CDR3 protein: CSAATGYEQYF
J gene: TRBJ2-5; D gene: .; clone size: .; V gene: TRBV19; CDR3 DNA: TGTGCCAGTAGTCCAAGGAGAGGAGAGACCCAGTACTTC; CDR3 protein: CASSPRRGETQYF
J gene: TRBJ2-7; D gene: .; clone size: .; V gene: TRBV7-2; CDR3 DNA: TGTGCCAGCAGCTACCTACGTAATACCTACGAGCAGTACTTC; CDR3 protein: CASSYLRNTYEQYF
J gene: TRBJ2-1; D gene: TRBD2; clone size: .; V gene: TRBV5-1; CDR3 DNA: TGCGCCAGCAGCGAAAAAGCGGGACTAGCGGTAAATGAGCAGTTCTTC; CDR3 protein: CASSEKAGLAVNEQFF
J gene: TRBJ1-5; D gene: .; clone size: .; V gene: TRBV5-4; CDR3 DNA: TGTGCCAGCAGCTTCCGTTGGGGTGGCAATCAGCCCCAGCATTTT; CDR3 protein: CASSFRWGGNQPQHF
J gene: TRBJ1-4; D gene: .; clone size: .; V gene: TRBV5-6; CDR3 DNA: TGTGCCAGCAGCATTCCTACCGGAAAACTGTTTTTT; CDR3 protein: CASSIPTGKLFF
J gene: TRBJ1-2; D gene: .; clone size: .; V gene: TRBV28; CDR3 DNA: TGTGCCAGCAGTTTATTAACCGGGTATGGCTACACCTTC; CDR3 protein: CASSLLTGYGYTF
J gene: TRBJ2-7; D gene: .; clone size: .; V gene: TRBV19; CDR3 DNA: TGTGCCAGTAGTACCACCGACGGAGGCTACGAGCAGTACTTC; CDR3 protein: CASSTTDGGYEQYF
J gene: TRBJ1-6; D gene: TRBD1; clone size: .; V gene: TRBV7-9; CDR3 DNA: TGTGCCAGCAGCTCGCAGACAGGGGGGAATTCACCCCTCCACTTT; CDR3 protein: CASSSQTGGNSPLHF
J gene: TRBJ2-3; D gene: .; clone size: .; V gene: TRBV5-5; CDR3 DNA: TGTGCCAGCAGCTCCCGAGCACCGGCCTATCTCACAGATACGCAGTATTTT; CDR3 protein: CASSSRAPAYLTDTQYF
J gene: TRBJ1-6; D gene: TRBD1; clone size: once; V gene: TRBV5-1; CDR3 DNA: TGCGCCAGCAGCTCTGAGGACAGGCAATATAATTCACCCCTCCACTTT; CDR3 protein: CASSSEDRQYNSPLHF
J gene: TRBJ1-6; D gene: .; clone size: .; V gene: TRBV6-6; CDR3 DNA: TGTGCCAGCAGTTACTCCCGGAATTCACCCCTCCACTTT; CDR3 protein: CASSYSRNSPLHF
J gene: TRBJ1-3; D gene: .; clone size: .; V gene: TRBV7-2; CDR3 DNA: TGTGCCAGCAGCCCCCTGGCGGGTCGAAACACCATATATTTT; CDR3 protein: CASSPLAGRNTIYF
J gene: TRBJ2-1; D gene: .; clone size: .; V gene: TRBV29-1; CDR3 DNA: TGCAGCGTTTTTTTAGCCATAGAGCAGTTCTTC; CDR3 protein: CSVFLAIEQFF
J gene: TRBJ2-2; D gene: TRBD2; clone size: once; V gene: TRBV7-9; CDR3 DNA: TGTGCCAGCAGCTTACACGGGGGGGCGGACACCGGGGAGCTGTTTTTT; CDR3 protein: CASSLHGGADTGELFF
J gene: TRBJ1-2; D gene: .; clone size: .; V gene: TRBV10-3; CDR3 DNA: TGTGCCATCAGACCATCTCGCAAGGGGTTTGAAAACTATGGCTACACCTTC; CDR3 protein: CAIRPSRKGFENYGYTF
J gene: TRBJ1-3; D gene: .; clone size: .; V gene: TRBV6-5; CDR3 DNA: TGTGCCAGCAGTGTCAGCAGGGTACCTGGAAACACCATATATTTT; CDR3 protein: CASSVSRVPGNTIYF
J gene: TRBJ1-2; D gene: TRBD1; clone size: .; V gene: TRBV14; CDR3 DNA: TGTGCCAGCAGCTCCCAGGGGGGTTTAGTTGGCTACACCTTC; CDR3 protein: CASSSQGGLVGYTF
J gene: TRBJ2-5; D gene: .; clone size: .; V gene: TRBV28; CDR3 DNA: TGTGCCAGCCGCCCGCTGGGGGCCGGGGAGACCCAGTACTTC; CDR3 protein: CASRPLGAGETQYF
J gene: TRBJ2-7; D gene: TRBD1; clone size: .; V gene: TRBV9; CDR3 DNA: TGTGCCAGCAGCGCGTCGGACAGGGGGCAGCACGAGCAGTACTTC; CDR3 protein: CASSASDRGQHEQYF
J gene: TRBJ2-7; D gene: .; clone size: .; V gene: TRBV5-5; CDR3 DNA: TGTGCCAGCAGCCTGGGCGGGACCCTCTCCTACGAGCAGTACTTC; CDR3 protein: CASSLGGTLSYEQYF
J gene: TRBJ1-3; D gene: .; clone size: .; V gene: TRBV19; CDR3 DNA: TGTGCCAGTAGTTTCCGGGACATCTCTGGAAACACCATATATTTT; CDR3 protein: CASSFRDISGNTIYF
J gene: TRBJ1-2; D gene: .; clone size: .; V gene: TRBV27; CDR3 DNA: TGTGCCAGCAGGCCGCGACCCTCTCCGTTGCGCGGCTACACCTTC; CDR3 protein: CASRPRPSPLRGYTF
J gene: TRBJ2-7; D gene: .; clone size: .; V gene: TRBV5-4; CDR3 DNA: TGTGCCAGCAGCTTGGTGGGCGAGCAGTACTTC; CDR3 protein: CASSLVGEQYF
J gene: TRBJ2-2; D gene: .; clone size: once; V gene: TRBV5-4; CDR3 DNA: TGTGCCAGCAGCTTGGGAGGACAATCCGGGGAGCTGTTTTTT; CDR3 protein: CASSLGGQSGELFF
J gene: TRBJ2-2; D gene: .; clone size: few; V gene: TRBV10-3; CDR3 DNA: TGTGCCGTCTACAGGGAGAACACCGGGGAGCTGTTTTTT; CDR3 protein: CAVYRENTGELFF
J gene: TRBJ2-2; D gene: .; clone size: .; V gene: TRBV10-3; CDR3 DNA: TGTGCCATCAAAGGGGCCGCGAACACCGGGGAGCTGTTTTTT; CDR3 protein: CAIKGAANTGELFF
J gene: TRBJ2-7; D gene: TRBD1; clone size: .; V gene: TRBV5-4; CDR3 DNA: TGTGCCAGCAGCTTAGGGGACAGGGTCTCCTACGAGCAGTACTTC; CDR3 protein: CASSLGDRVSYEQYF
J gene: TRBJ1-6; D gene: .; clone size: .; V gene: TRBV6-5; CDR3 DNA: TGTGCCAGCAGTTCCTCGGGGAGGATTACCCTCCACTTT; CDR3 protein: CASSSSGRITLHF
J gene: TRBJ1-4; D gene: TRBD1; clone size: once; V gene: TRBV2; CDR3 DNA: TGTGCCAGCAGCTCCGGGACAGCGGGCGGAAAACTGTTTTTT; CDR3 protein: CASSSGTAGGKLFF
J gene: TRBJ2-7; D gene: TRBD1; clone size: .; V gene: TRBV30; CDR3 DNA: TGTGCCTGGAGTGTACCGGACAGGGGTTCCTACGAGCAGTACTTC; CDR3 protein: CAWSVPDRGSYEQYF
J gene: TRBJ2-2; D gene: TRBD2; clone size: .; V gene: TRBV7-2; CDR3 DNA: TGTGCCAGCAGCACGGGACTAGCCGCGGGGGAGTTCCTGGTCGGGGAGCTGTTTTTT; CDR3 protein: CASSTGLAAGEFLVGELFF
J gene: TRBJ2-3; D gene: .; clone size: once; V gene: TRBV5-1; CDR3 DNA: TGCGCCAGCAGCTTTGGTCTAACGCTCACAGATACGCAGTATTTT; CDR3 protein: CASSFGLTLTDTQYF